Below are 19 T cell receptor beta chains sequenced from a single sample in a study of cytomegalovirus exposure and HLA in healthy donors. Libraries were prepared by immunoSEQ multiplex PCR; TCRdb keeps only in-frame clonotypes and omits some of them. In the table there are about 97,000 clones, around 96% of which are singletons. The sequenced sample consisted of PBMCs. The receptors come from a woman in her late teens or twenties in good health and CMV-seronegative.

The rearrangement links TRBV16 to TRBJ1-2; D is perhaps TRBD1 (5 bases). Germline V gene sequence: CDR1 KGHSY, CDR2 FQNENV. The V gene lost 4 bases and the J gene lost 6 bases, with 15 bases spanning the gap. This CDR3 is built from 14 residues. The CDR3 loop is CASSPGGTGHGYTF. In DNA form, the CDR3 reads TGTGCCAGCAGCCCGGGGGGGACCGGGCATGGCTACACCTTC.

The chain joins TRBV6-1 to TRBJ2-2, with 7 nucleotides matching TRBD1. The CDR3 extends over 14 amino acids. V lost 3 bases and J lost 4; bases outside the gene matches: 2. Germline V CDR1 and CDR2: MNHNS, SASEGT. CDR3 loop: CASSETGPTGELFF. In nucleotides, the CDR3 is TGTGCCAGCAGTGAGACAGGGCCCACCGGGGAGCTGTTTTTT.

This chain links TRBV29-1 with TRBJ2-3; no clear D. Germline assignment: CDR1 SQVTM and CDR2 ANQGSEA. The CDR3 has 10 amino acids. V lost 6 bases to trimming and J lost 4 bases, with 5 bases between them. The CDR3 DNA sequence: TGCAGCGTCCCCGCAGATACGCAGTATTTT. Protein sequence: CSVPADTQYF.

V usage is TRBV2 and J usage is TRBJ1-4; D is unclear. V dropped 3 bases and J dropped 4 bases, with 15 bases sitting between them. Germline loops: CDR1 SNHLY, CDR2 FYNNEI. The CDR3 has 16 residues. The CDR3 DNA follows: TGTGCCAGCAGTGATAGATTACCGGGTATTAATGAAAAACTGTTTTTT. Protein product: CASSDRLPGINEKLFF.

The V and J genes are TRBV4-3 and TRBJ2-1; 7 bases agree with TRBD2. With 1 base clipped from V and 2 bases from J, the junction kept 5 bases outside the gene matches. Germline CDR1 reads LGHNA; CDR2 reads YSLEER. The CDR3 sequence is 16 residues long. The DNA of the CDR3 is TGCGCCAGCAGCCAAGGGAGCGGGGAACCCTACAATGAGCAGTTCTTC. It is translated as CASSQGSGEPYNEQFF.

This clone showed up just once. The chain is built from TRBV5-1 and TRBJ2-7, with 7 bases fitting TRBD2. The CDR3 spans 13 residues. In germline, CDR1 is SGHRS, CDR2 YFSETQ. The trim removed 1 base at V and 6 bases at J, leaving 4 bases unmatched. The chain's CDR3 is CASSLRGVPEQYF. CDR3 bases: TGCGCCAGCAGCTTGCGGGGGGTCCCCGAGCAGTACTTC.

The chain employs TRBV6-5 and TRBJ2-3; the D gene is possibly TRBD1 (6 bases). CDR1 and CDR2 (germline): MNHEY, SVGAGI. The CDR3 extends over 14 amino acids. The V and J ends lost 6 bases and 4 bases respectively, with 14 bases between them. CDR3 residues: CASSTTGFPDTQYF. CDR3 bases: TGTGCCAGCAGCACGACAGGATTCCCAGATACGCAGTATTTT.

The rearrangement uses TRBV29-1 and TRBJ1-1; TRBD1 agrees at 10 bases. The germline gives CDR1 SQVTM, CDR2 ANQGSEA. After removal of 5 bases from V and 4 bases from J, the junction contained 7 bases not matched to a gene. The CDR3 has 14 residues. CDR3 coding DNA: TGCAGCGTTTTTGGGACAGGGGCGGGCACTGAAGCTTTCTTT. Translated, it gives CSVFGTGAGTEAFF. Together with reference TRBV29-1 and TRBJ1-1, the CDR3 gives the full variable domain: SAVISQKPSRDICQRGTSLTIQCQVDSQVTMMFWYRQQPGQSLTLIATANQGSEATYESGFVIDKFPISRPNLTFSTLTVSNMSPEDSSIYLCSVFGTGAGTEAFFGQGTRLTVV.

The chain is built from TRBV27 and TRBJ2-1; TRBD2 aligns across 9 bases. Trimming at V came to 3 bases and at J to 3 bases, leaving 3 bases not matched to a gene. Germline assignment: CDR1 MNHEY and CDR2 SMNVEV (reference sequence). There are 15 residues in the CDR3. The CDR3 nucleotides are TGTGCCAGCAGTTTGTGGCGGGGGGGCTACAATGAGCAGTTCTTC. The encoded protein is CASSLWRGGYNEQFF.

The CDR3 bases are TGTGCTAGTGGGGACAGGGGGCGAGACCAAAATTCACCCCTCCACTTT. This gives the protein CASGDRGRDQNSPLHF. The V and J genes are TRBV12-5 and TRBJ1-6; 11 bases match TRBD1. Germline loops: CDR1 LGHNT, CDR2 FRNRAP. CDR3 size: 16 residues. After removal of 6 bases from V and 7 bases from J, the junction contained 8 bases not matched to a gene.

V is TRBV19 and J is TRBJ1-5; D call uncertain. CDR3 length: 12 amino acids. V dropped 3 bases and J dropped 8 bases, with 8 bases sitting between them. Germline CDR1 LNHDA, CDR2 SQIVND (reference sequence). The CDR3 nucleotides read TGTGCCAGTAGTATTCGATTAGAGCCCCAGCATTTT. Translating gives CASSIRLEPQHF.

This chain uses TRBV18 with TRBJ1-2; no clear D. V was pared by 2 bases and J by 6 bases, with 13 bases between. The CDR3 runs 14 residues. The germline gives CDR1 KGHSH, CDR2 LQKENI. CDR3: CASSPTGLGNGYTF. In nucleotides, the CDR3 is TGTGCCAGCTCACCAACGGGATTAGGGAATGGCTACACCTTC.

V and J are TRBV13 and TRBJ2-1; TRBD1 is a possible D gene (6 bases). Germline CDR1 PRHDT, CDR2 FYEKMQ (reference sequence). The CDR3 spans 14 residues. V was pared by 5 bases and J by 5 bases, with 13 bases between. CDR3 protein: CASSPGALHNEQFF. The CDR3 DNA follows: TGTGCCAGCAGCCCAGGGGCCCTACACAATGAGCAGTTCTTC.

The CDR3, as DNA: TGTGCCAGCAGCGTAGCTCAGGTATCCGGGGAGCTGTTTTTT. Amino acids: CASSVAQVSGELFF. The V gene is TRBV9, the J gene TRBJ2-2, with unresolved D. In germline, CDR1 is SGDLS, CDR2 YYNGEE. V dropped 0 bases and J dropped 6 bases, with 9 bases sitting between them. The length of the CDR3 is 14 residues.

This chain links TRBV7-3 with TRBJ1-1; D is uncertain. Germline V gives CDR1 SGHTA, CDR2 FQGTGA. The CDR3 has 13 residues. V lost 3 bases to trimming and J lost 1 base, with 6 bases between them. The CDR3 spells CASSFTQNTEAFF. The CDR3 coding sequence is TGTGCCAGCAGCTTTACACAGAACACTGAAGCTTTCTTT.

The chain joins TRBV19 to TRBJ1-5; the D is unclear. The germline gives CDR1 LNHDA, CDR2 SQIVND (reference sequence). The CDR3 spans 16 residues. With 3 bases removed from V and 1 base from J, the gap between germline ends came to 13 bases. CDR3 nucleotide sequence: TGTGCCAGTAGTATGTATGGTACTTTGAGCAATCAGCCCCAGCATTTT. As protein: CASSMYGTLSNQPQHF.

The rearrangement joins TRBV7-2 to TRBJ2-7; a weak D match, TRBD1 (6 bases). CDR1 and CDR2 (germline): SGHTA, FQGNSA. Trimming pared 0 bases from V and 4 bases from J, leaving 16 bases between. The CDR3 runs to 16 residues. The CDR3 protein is CASSLALVQGEYEQYF. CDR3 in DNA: TGTGCCAGCAGCTTAGCGCTCGTACAGGGAGAGTACGAGCAGTACTTC.

CDR3 residues: CASSDRQGGDTQYF. As DNA, the CDR3 is TGCGCCAGCAGCGACAGACAGGGAGGAGATACGCAGTATTTT. The V and J genes are TRBV5-1 and TRBJ2-3; D might be TRBD1 (7 bases). The CDR3 runs 14 residues. V gave up 4 bases and J gave up 5 bases, with 14 bases separating them. Germline V CDR1 and CDR2: SGHRS, YFSETQ.

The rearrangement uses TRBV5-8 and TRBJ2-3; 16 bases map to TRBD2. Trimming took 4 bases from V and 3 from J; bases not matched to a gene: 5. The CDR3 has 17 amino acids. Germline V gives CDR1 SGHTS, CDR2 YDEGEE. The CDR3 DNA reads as TGTGCCAGCAGCGTGGGACTAGCGGGAGGGGGAACAGATACGCAGTATTTT. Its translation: CASSVGLAGGGTDTQYF.